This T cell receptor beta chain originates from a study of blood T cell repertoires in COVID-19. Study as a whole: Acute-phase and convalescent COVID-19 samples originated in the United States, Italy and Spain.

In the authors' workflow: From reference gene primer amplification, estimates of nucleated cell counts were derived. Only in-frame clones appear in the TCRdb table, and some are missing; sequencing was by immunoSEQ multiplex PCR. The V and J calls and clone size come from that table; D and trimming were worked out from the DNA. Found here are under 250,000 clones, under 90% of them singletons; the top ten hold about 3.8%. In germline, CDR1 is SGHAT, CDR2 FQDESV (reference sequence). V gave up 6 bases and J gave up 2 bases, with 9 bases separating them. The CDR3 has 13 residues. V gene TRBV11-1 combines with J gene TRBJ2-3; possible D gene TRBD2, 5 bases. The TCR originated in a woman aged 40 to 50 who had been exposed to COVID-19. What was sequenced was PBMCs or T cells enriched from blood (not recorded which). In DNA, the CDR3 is TGTGCCAGCAGAGGACTCACCACAGATACGCAGTATTTT. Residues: CASRGLTTDTQYF.